Listed below are T cell receptor beta chains from one sample, sequenced in a study of blood T cell repertoires in COVID-19. The protocol was immunoSEQ multiplex PCR, while the TCRdb copy is restricted to in-frame clones and leaves out a portion. Here the sample spans about 120,000 clones, 65% to 90% being singletons. The sample taken for sequencing was peripheral blood. The receptors shown here come from a man older than 75 with acute or convalescent COVID-19. Each CDR3 is given with its conserved first and last residue. Fields, in order: clone size, V gene, D gene, CDR3 length, J gene, CDR3 DNA, CDR3 protein. The D gene is left open where the match is weak. Clone size, where shown, is once, few, many, or a class for clones that have expanded.

NA,TRBV18,TRBD2,13,TRBJ2-1,TGTGCCAGCTTCCTAGCGGGAGTTAATGAGCAGTTCTTC,CASFLAGVNEQFF
NA,TRBV6-5,NA,12,TRBJ2-1,TGTGCCAGCACCACAGGTTACAATGAGCAGTTCTTC,CASTTGYNEQFF
NA,TRBV3-1/TRBV3-2,TRBD1,14,TRBJ1-2,TGTGCCAGCAGCCGGGGACAGGGAGGTTTGGGCTACACCTTC,CASSRGQGGLGYTF
NA,TRBV5-1,TRBD1,13,TRBJ2-7,TGCGCCAGCAGCCTTCGACAGGGGAACGAGCAGTACTTC,CASSLRQGNEQYF
NA,TRBV6-4,NA,15,TRBJ1-5,TGTGCCAGCAGTGGCCAAGGAGGGACTAATCAGCCCCAGCATTTT,CASSGQGGTNQPQHF
NA,TRBV28,NA,12,TRBJ2-7,TGTGCCAGCAGTTCAGGGGAATGGGAGCAGTACTTC,CASSSGEWEQYF
NA,TRBV19,NA,11,TRBJ1-2,TGTGCCAGTAGTCCACAGATTGGCTACACCTTC,CASSPQIGYTF
NA,TRBV9,NA,14,TRBJ1-1,TGTGCCAGCAGCTTTGGGACATTGAACACTGAAGCTTTCTTT,CASSFGTLNTEAFF
once,TRBV3-1/TRBV3-2,TRBD2,17,TRBJ2-3,TGTGCCAGCGCCCCAATAGCGGGCCTTAGCGGCGCAGATACGCAGTATTTT,CASAPIAGLSGADTQYF
NA,TRBV5-8,NA,13,TRBJ1-1,TGTGCCAGCAGGAGGGAAGAGAACACTGAAGCTTTCTTT,CASRREENTEAFF
NA,TRBV18,NA,13,TRBJ1-5,TGTGCCAGCTCATTGGGAGAAAATCAGCCCCAGCATTTT,CASSLGENQPQHF
NA,TRBV9,TRBD2,16,TRBJ2-1,TGTGCCAGCAGCGTCGGGCTAGCGGCCTCCTACAATGAGCAGTTCTTC,CASSVGLAASYNEQFF
NA,TRBV5-1,TRBD1,15,TRBJ1-2,TGCGCCAGCAGCTTGACCCCGGACAGGGGGAATGGCTACACCTTC,CASSLTPDRGNGYTF
NA,TRBV5-1,TRBD1,14,TRBJ2-2,TGCGCCAGCAGCTTACAGGGGGCAGCCGGGGAGCTGTTTTTT,CASSLQGAAGELFF
NA,TRBV6-5,NA,15,TRBJ1-5,TGTGCCAGCATTTCCTTTGACGGGAGCAATCAGCCCCAGCATTTT,CASISFDGSNQPQHF
NA,TRBV5-1,NA,14,TRBJ1-5,TGCGCCAGCAGCTTGGATTCAGGCAATCAGCCCCAGCATTTT,CASSLDSGNQPQHF
NA,TRBV30,NA,11,TRBJ2-7,TGTGCCTGGACAGACAACTACGAGCAGTACTTC,CAWTDNYEQYF
NA,TRBV2,TRBD1,11,TRBJ1-2,TGTGCCAGCAGGCCCACAGGGGTCTACACCTTC,CASRPTGVYTF
NA,TRBV7-8,NA,14,TRBJ1-3,TGTGCCAGCAGCTTAGCAGGGGCTGGAAACACCATATATTTT,CASSLAGAGNTIYF
NA,TRBV5-6,NA,17,TRBJ2-2,TGTGCCAGCAGCTTTTTCGGAAAACAGGGAAACACCGGGGAGCTGTTTTTT,CASSFFGKQGNTGELFF
NA,TRBV11-3,NA,12,TRBJ2-3,TGTGCCAGCAGCCTATTCCATGATACGCAGTATTTT,CASSLFHDTQYF
NA,TRBV7-2,TRBD1,15,TRBJ1-4,TGTGCCAGCAGCTTAGATTGGACAGGGGTCGAAAAACTGTTTTTT,CASSLDWTGVEKLFF
NA,TRBV3-1/TRBV3-2,NA,14,TRBJ1-5,TGTGCCAGCAGCCAGGAGGTTGGGGATCAGCCCCAGCATTTT,CASSQEVGDQPQHF
NA,TRBV7-6,NA,16,TRBJ1-5,TGTGCCAGCAGCTTAGGGGGAGGGACGGGCAATCAGCCCCAGCATTTT,CASSLGGGTGNQPQHF
NA,TRBV3-1/TRBV3-2,NA,14,TRBJ1-3,TGTGCCAGCAGCCAAGGTCGGGGTGGAAACACCATATATTTT,CASSQGRGGNTIYF
NA,TRBV5-1,TRBD1,15,TRBJ2-7,TGCGCCAGCAGTTCCTCCGGGACAGCAGAATACGAGCAGTACTTC,CASSSSGTAEYEQYF
NA,TRBV6-2/TRBV6-3,NA,12,TRBJ1-2,TGTGCCAGCAGCGAAGGGGGCTATGGCTACACCTTC,CASSEGGYGYTF
NA,TRBV27,NA,14,TRBJ1-1,TGTGCCAGCAGTGCCCAGGGGCGCGGTACTGAAGCTTTCTTT,CASSAQGRGTEAFF
NA,TRBV5-1,TRBD2,15,TRBJ2-1,TGCGCCAGCAGCTTGGAGGGAGGGCGGGAGAATGAGCAGTTCTTC,CASSLEGGRENEQFF
NA,TRBV7-2,NA,14,TRBJ1-5,TGTGCCAGCAGCGCCCGGGACACCGGCCGGCCCCAGCATTTT,CASSARDTGRPQHF
NA,TRBV27,NA,17,TRBJ2-7,TGTGCCAGCAGCCTACATAGAACAGGGGGGGTTTTCTACGAGCAGTACTTC,CASSLHRTGGVFYEQYF
NA,TRBV20-1,NA,16,TRBJ2-4,TGCAGTGCTAGTTTTCCAGGGAACCTAGCCAAAAACATTCAGTACTTC,CSASFPGNLAKNIQYF
NA,TRBV7-2,TRBD1,14,TRBJ2-7,TGTGCCAGCCGTCGGGGACAGGAGACCTACGAGCAGTACTTC,CASRRGQETYEQYF
few,TRBV7-9,TRBD1,13,TRBJ1-4,TGTGCCAGCGGGGACAGGGGGGATGAAAAACTGTTTTTT,CASGDRGDEKLFF
NA,TRBV10-3,NA,15,TRBJ1-4,TGTGCCATCAGTGAGTCCCAGGGGTGGAGAGAAAAACTGTTTTTT,CAISESQGWREKLFF
NA,TRBV3-1/TRBV3-2,TRBD2,18,TRBJ2-3,TGTGCCAGCAGCCAAGATCCCGGACTAGCGGGGAGCACAGATACGCAGTATTTT,CASSQDPGLAGSTDTQYF
NA,TRBV5-1,TRBD1,14,TRBJ2-7,TGCGCCAGCAGCCTGGGACAGGGTGTCTACGAGCAGTACTTC,CASSLGQGVYEQYF
NA,TRBV19,NA,17,TRBJ2-5,TGTGCCAGTAGTATAGAGGGGGCGACAGGTACCCAAGAGACCCAGTACTTC,CASSIEGATGTQETQYF
NA,TRBV11-2,NA,15,TRBJ2-3,TGTGCCAGCAGCTTAAAAGATACAAGCACAGATACGCAGTATTTT,CASSLKDTSTDTQYF
few,TRBV5-1,TRBD1,18,TRBJ1-1,TGCGCCAGCAGCTTGGTGGGCACAGGGGCTTTTACTAACACTGAAGCTTTCTTT,CASSLVGTGAFTNTEAFF
NA,TRBV7-2,NA,13,TRBJ2-4,TGTGCCAGCAGCTTAGTCGCAGGGGACATTCAGTACTTC,CASSLVAGDIQYF
few,TRBV2,NA,14,TRBJ1-5,TGTGCCAGCAGACCGGGATTAAGCAATCAGCCCCAGCATTTT,CASRPGLSNQPQHF
NA,TRBV3-1/TRBV3-2,NA,16,TRBJ1-4,TGTGCCAGCAGCCAACCCGAGGTACAGGAGAATGAAAAACTGTTTTTT,CASSQPEVQENEKLFF